Below, 30 T cell receptor beta chains from the same sample are listed, as sequenced in a study of metastatic and nonmetastatic thyroid tumors. No patient received treatment before thyroid surgery. Using MiXCR, TCRdb reanalyzed the PCR reads. Of under 20,000 clones in the sample, approximately 28% were seen once. The specimen was tumor tissue. These receptors all stem from a male donor with papillary thyroid cancer or a benign thyroid nodule (not recorded which). Some clones in this sample may be carry-over from other donors' samples.

By proportion, this clone is medium-sized. The chain carries TRBV19 and TRBJ1-2; 7 bases are shared with TRBD1. This CDR3 comprises 16 residues. Per the germline V gene, CDR1 is LNHDA and CDR2 is SQIVND (reference sequence). Germline trimming cut 8 bases from V and 4 bases from J; bases unmatched to any gene: 16. CDR3 sequence reads: CASRGGTGQALYGYTF. CDR3 bases: TGTGCCAGTCGGGGGGGAACCGGACAGGCACTCTATGGCTACACCTTC.

The V and J genes are TRBV20-1 and TRBJ2-7, with D perhaps TRBD2 (6 bases). Deletions cut 7 bases from V and 7 bases from J, with 20 bases between. Germline V CDR1 and CDR2: DFQATT, SNEGSKA (reference sequence). CDR3 size: 13 residues. The CDR3 is CSDHNEGGREQYF. CDR3 DNA sequence: TGCAGTGATCATAACGAAGGAGGGCGTGAGCAGTACTTC.

In its sample, this clone was seen many times. J is TRBJ1-2 and V is TRBV19; D not certain. V was pared by 3 bases and J by 0 bases, with 8 bases between. This CDR3 contains 14 residues. Germline CDR1 LNHDA, CDR2 SQIVND (reference sequence). In DNA, the CDR3 is TGTGCCAGTAGTATCACAGATTCTAACTATGGCTACACCTTC. It yields the protein CASSITDSNYGYTF.

This clone was counted a few times. This sequence may be a read error, since a much larger clone differs from it by one base. The chain has TRBV10-1 and TRBJ2-5, with D unclear. The CDR3 is 13 residues long. Trimming pared 9 bases from V and 1 base from J, leaving 12 bases between. The germline CDR1 and CDR2 sequences are WNHNN and SYGVQD (reference sequence). CDR3 protein: CARNSSRQETQYF. CDR3 in DNA: TGCGCCAGGAACAGTTCCCGCCAAGAGACCCAGTACTTC.

This clone was counted ten times or more. This sequence joins TRBV12-5 and TRBJ2-5; no clear D. This CDR3 has 12 residues. Germline V gives CDR1 LGHNT, CDR2 FRNRAP. Trimming cost V 1 base and J 4 bases, with 4 bases left between them. In nucleotides, the CDR3 is TGTGCTAGTGGTTTGGACTTAGAGACCCAGTACTTC. Translated, it gives CASGLDLETQYF.

This chain links TRBV9 with TRBJ1-5, with D tentatively TRBD1 (5 bases). V was pared by 1 base and J by 6 bases, with 11 bases between. The CDR3 loop spans 14 amino acids. The germline CDR1 and CDR2 sequences are SGDLS and YYNGEE. The CDR3 DNA sequence: TGTGCCAGCAGCGTACAGGGAGGCTCTCAGCCCCAGCATTTT. It specifies CASSVQGGSQPQHF. The whole variable domain, remainder taken from reference TRBV9 and TRBJ1-5, is DSGVTQTPKHLITATGQRVTLRCSPRSGDLSVYWYQQSLDQGLQFLIQYYNGEERAKGNILERFSAQQFPDLHSELNLSSLELGDSALYFCASSVQGGSQPQHFGDGTRLSIL.

About this clone: The junction departs from germline at one end; a sequencing error may be responsible. V and J are TRBV7-1 and TRBJ2-2; TRBD2 agrees at 10 bases. TRBV7-1 is flagged as an ORF with uncertain function. The CDR3 covers 18 residues. The CDR3 sequence: CASSPWRTSGFVTVELFF. In nucleotides, the CDR3 is TGTGCCAGCAGCCCTTGGCGGACTAGCGGCTTTGTCACCGTGGAGCTGTTTTTT.

This clone was observed at least ten times. V is TRBV11-2 and J is TRBJ2-7; 9 nucleotides agree with TRBD2. The CDR3 is 15 residues long. CDR1 is SGHAT and CDR2 is FQNNGV in the germline V gene. Trimming took 2 bases from V and 2 from J; bases not matched to a gene: 4. The CDR3 sequence: CASSLISGGTYEQYF. CDR3 sequence (DNA): TGTGCCAGCAGCTTAATAAGCGGGGGGACCTACGAGCAGTACTTC.

The V call is TRBV7-2, the J call TRBJ2-7; TRBD2 aligns across 8 bases. The germline V gene encodes CDR1 SGHTA and CDR2 FQGNSA. This CDR3 region has 14 residues. V was clipped by 4 bases and J by 3 bases; unmatched bases: 5. The chain's CDR3 is CASSSRAGGYEQYF. The CDR3 bases are TGTGCCAGCAGCTCACGGGCGGGGGGCTACGAGCAGTACTTC.

This chain connects TRBV6-5 to TRBJ2-1; 9 bases line up with TRBD2. This CDR3 region has 17 residues. Germline V gives CDR1 MNHEY, CDR2 SVGAGI. Losses at the gene ends were 4 bases for V and 8 bases for J; bases not matched to a gene: 15. The CDR3 region has the DNA TGTGCCAGCAGTTCCCGGCTAGCGGGGACGAAAGGGGATGAGCAGTTCTTC. Protein product: CASSSRLAGTKGDEQFF.

This clone occurred many times. The chain employs TRBV7-2 and TRBJ1-4; the D is unclear. Germline V lookup: CDR1 SGHTA, CDR2 FQGNSA. V was cut by 1 base and J by 4 bases, with 10 bases left in between. This CDR3 contains 15 residues. The CDR3: CASSLEGRYNEKLFF. CDR3 in DNA: TGTGCCAGCAGCTTAGAGGGCAGGTATAATGAAAAACTGTTTTTT. Complete variable domain (other parts from reference TRBV7-2 and TRBJ1-4): GAGVSQSPSNKVTEKGKDVELRCDPISGHTALYWYRQSLGQGLEFLIYFQGNSAPDKSGLPSDRFSAERTGGSVSTLTIQRTQQEDSAVYLCASSLEGRYNEKLFFGSGTQLSVL.

This clone was seen many times. The chain employs TRBV27 and TRBJ1-2, with 8 bases matching TRBD1. The CDR3 sequence is 13 residues long. From germline, CDR1 is MNHEY and CDR2 SMNVEV (reference sequence). Unmatched junction bases numbered 4, after V lost 4 bases and J lost 6 bases. The CDR3 coding sequence is TGTGCCAGCAGTTGGACAGGGTCTAATGGCTACACCTTC. Translation: CASSWTGSNGYTF.

Worth noting for this clone: The junction departs from the called germline gene at one end, perhaps through a read error. This rearrangement joins TRBV6-2 or TRBV6-3 to TRBJ1-5, with TRBD1 as a possible D gene (5 bases). This CDR3 is built from 15 residues. Germline CDR1 reads MNHEY; CDR2 reads SVGEGT. Written as DNA, the CDR3 is TGTGCCAGCAGTTACTCGGTCCAGGGAGGTCAGCCACAGCATTTT. This translates into CASSYSVQGGQPQHF.

This clone was counted many times. The chain combines TRBV6-1 with TRBJ2-3, with TRBD2 identical over 12 bases. The germline V gene encodes CDR1 MNHNS and CDR2 SASEGT. The CDR3 length is 15 residues. Losses at the gene ends were 5 bases for V and 6 bases for J; bases not matched to a gene: 6. CDR3 region: CASSRTSGTVDTQYF. The CDR3 DNA is TGTGCCAGCAGTCGGACTAGCGGGACTGTTGATACGCAGTATTTT.

This clone has a count of ten or more. V usage is TRBV11-2 and J usage is TRBJ2-1, with D unresolved. Germline V gene sequence: CDR1 SGHAT, CDR2 FQNNGV. This CDR3 comprises 14 residues. The V end was cut by 2 bases, the J end by 3 bases, with 8 bases between. CDR3 protein: CASSLLVGYNEQFF. The CDR3 DNA reads TGTGCCAGCAGCTTATTAGTGGGCTACAATGAGCAGTTCTTC.

This clone was seen more than once but under ten times. The chain combines TRBV6-1 with TRBJ2-7, with a weak D call TRBD1 (6 bases). The CDR3 totals 16 residues. CDR1 is MNHNS and CDR2 is SASEGT in the germline V gene. Trimming removed 8 bases from V and 7 bases from J, with 27 bases in between. The CDR3 sequence: CASVSPPGHPTGEQYF. DNA for the CDR3: TGTGCCAGCGTAAGCCCTCCGGGACATCCCACGGGGGAGCAGTACTTC.

In regard to this clone: A read error is possible here, since a much larger clone lies one base away. V and J are TRBV6-1 and TRBJ1-4; D remains ambiguous. The CDR3 length is 14 residues. CDR1 and CDR2 (germline): MNHNS, SASEGT. The CDR3 nucleotides read TGTGCCAGCAGTCCGGTGGAAACTAGTGAAAAACTGTTTTTT. Translation: CASSPVETSEKLFF.

This clone is a singleton in its sample. The chain employs TRBV5-6 and TRBJ2-7; 8 bases match TRBD1. CDR1 SGHDT and CDR2 YYEEEE come from the germline V gene. The CDR3 sequence is 15 residues long. V lost 0 bases to trimming and J lost 6 bases; unmatched junction nucleotides: 8. CDR3 in amino acids: CASSLVWTGTGEQYF. Here the CDR3 DNA reads TGTGCCAGCAGCTTGGTTTGGACAGGGACGGGCGAGCAGTACTTC.

In this sample, this clone turned up a few times. This chain uses TRBV2 with TRBJ2-6; 9 positions match TRBD1. Per germline, CDR1 SNHLY and CDR2 FYNNEI. J lost 0 bases, V lost 8 bases, and 8 bases had no gene match. The CDR3 loop spans 17 amino acids. The CDR3 loop is CASSRDRVFSGANVLTF. CDR3 in DNA: TGTGCCAGCTCCCGGGACAGGGTGTTCTCTGGGGCCAACGTCCTGACTTTC.

This clone was picked up many times. The chain carries TRBV7-9 and TRBJ1-2; D is undetermined. The CDR3 is 15 amino acids. Germline lookup yields CDR1 SEHNR and CDR2 FQNEAQ (reference sequence). Trimming cost V 1 base and J 0 bases, with 9 bases left between them. The CDR3 DNA reads as TGTGCCAGCAGCTTAGGTCCGGGTTCTAACTATGGCTACACCTTC. It specifies CASSLGPGSNYGYTF.

The chain carries TRBV4-1 and TRBJ2-5; D gene ambiguous. V shed 5 bases and J shed 7 bases, with 17 bases lying between them. This CDR3 spans 14 amino acids. Germline CDR1 and CDR2: MGHRA and YSYEKL. CDR3 in amino acids: CASSATQYRVTQYF. CDR3 DNA sequence: TGCGCCAGCAGCGCTACACAGTATAGGGTGACCCAGTACTTC.

A word on this clone: This may arise from a read error, as a much more abundant clone is one base away. The J gene is TRBJ2-3, the V gene TRBV19, with D unclear. The CDR3 covers 13 residues. Looked up from germline, CDR1 is LNHDA and CDR2 is SQIVND (reference sequence). The CDR3 DNA is TGTGCCGGTAGTGTAGTTCTAACAGATACGCAGTATTTT. Translating it yields CAGSVVLTDTQYF.

This clone was seen at least ten times. The chain recombines TRBV2 with TRBJ2-5, with D possibly called TRBD1 or TRBD2 (5 bases each). The CDR3 has 12 amino acids. The germline V gene encodes CDR1 SNHLY and CDR2 FYNNEI. The V and J ends lost 6 bases and 4 bases respectively, with 9 bases between them. The CDR3 nucleotides are TGTGCCAGCAGATCTGGGGGAGAGACCCAGTACTTC. Amino acid sequence: CASRSGGETQYF.

Details on this clone: At one boundary the junction diverges from the germline segment, which might be a read error. This chain links TRBV2 with TRBJ1-3; possible D gene TRBD1, 6 bases. The CDR3 runs 14 residues. Per germline, CDR1 SNHLY and CDR2 FYNNEI. The chain's CDR3 is CDRNSGDSGNTIYF. DNA for the CDR3: TGTGACAGAAATTCAGGGGACTCTGGAAACACTATATATTTT.

This clone was seen ten or more times. The chain joins TRBV5-1 to TRBJ2-2, with 9 bases that match TRBD1. The junction had 1 base not matched to a gene; V was cut back by 3 bases and J by 7 bases. Per germline, CDR1 SGHRS and CDR2 YFSETQ. The CDR3 has 13 amino acids. CDR3 sequence reads: CASSWTGDGELFF. The DNA for the CDR3 is TGCGCCAGCAGCTGGACAGGGGACGGGGAGCTGTTTTTT.

J is TRBJ1-5 and V is TRBV12-3 or TRBV12-4, with D possibly being TRBD1 (6 bases). CDR3 size: 12 residues. V lost 6 bases, J lost 9 bases, and 12 bases lay in between. The CDR3 bases are TGTGCCAGCAGGGCGGGACAACTGCCCCAGCATTTT. Protein product: CASRAGQLPQHF.

The chain employs TRBV20-1 and TRBJ2-7; D remains ambiguous. V lost 1 base to trimming and J lost 5 bases, with 12 bases between them. The CDR3 loop spans 13 amino acids. CDR1 and CDR2 from the germline V gene are DFQATT and SNEGSKA (reference sequence). CDR3 DNA sequence: TGCAGTGCTAGAGGTACCCCCACCGACGAGCAGTACTTC. Amino acid sequence: CSARGTPTDEQYF.

Only a few counts were recorded for this clone. The V gene is TRBV27, the J gene TRBJ1-2; D perhaps matches TRBD1 (6 bases). CDR1 is MNHEY, CDR2 SMNVEV, per germline (reference sequence). The length of the CDR3 is 14 residues. V lost 6 bases to trimming and J lost 3 bases, with 14 bases between them. DNA for the CDR3: TGTGCCAGCAGGGGGGGGCAGGGGTACTATGGCTACACCTTC. Amino acids: CASRGGQGYYGYTF.

This clone has only a few counts. The chain is built from TRBV15 and TRBJ2-7; no firm D call. V was pared by 0 bases and J by 2 bases, with 11 bases between. The germline V gene has CDR1 LNHNV and CDR2 YYDKDF (reference sequence). This CDR3 has 15 residues. The CDR3 spells CATSREIGRPYEQYF. The DNA for the CDR3 is TGTGCCACCAGCAGAGAAATTGGGCGCCCCTACGAGCAGTACTTC.

The gene calls are TRBV19 and TRBJ2-1; 8 nucleotides line up with TRBD2. This CDR3 is 13 amino acids long. V trimming: 7 bases; J trimming: 2 bases; junction bases outside the gene matches: 1. Germline V CDR1 and CDR2: LNHDA, SQIVND (reference sequence). DNA of the CDR3: TGTGCCAGTACACTAGCGGCCTACAATGAGCAGTTCTTC. Translating it yields CASTLAAYNEQFF.